This T cell receptor (beta chain) was sequenced in a study of shared clonotypes between healthy human individuals (TCRdb year 2020). Background for the entire study: Two women and a few men aged 18 to 49 years were included in the cohort. For each donor, CD4 naive and CD4 memory were each run on three plates, CD8 naive on two plates, and CD8 memory on one plate. To estimate repertoire size and how much clonotypes are shared between individuals, the study performed deep sequencing of blood TCR repertoires from roughly five healthy adults. To increase sequencing depth and limit assay-specific biases, different laboratories used diverse techniques to prepare libraries and sequence TCR repertoires. Between about 0.8 and 9 billion PBMCs per donor were obtained by leukapheresis.

Results the study describes overall, beyond this receptor: The genetic and exposure-history diversity represented was limited by the small number of donors. Pairwise subsampling led to the expectation that sequencing depth would affect the degree of clonotype sharing among donors. When several donors were compared, the shared fraction of clonotypes was around 5% for naive CD4, approximately 3.5% for naive CD8, more than 2% for memory CD4, and less than 0.45% for memory CD8. Compared with non-shared clonotypes, the clonotypes found in all four sorted-subset donors had higher generation probabilities. Sampling was restricted to blood, and TCR repertoires in tissue are likely to differ from TCR repertoires in blood. Larger estimated clonotype richness was generally found for naive subsets than for memory subsets. Even with the large sequencing depth, rarefaction of the sorted-subset datasets indicated that sequencing was incomplete.

Concerning this clone itself: It has no known antigen specificity. Qualities for individual bases were not recorded, and no much larger clone is one base off. Additional DNA sequences in this sample encode the identical CDR3.

Trimming leaves V shorter by 6 bases and J shorter by 2 bases, with the junction holding 6 bases beyond the gene matches. There are 14 amino acids in the CDR3, from cysteine to phenylalanine inclusive. This entry keeps only the CDR3 DNA: 42 bases, framed from base 1. Taken from the germline V gene (reference sequence), the CDR1 and CDR2 loops are MNHNY and SVGAGI. Using the deep immunoSEQ assay, multiplex PCR amplified TCR CDR3 regions from genomic DNA. Extracted genomic DNA from each cell subset was spread evenly across all wells of several immunoSEQ 96-well plates, with each plate serving as a replicate. For sorted subsets, each replicate PCR was loaded with 200 ng genomic DNA, equivalent to 25,000 to 35,000 T cell genomes. Purified libraries were quantified with a Qubit 3.0 fluorometer, sized on a Bioanalyzer 2100, and re-quantified with the KAPA Library Quantification kit. A separate single-read 150-cycle Illumina NextSeq 550 flow cell was used to sequence each immunoSEQ 96-well plate. Regarding the original processing steps: Because only junctional sequences without quality scores were contained in the immunoSEQ output, filtering matching that applied to full-length reads could not be performed. To assign V/J genes and CDR3, sequences were annotated against IMGT germline references using PyIR, a Python wrapper for IgBLAST v1.9. Reads were removed for weak V/J assignments (E-value above 1e-6), missing CDR3, stop codons, out-of-frame junctions, or ambiguous translated residues. V3J clonotypes were defined as sequences sharing the same inferred V gene, J gene, and CDR3 amino acid sequence. Percentage overlap between repertoires was computed as shared unique clonotypes divided by the size of the smaller repertoire. Richness of each repertoire was evaluated using RTK rarefaction, the Chao1 estimator, and Recon v2.1 estimates of unobserved clonotypes. Generation probabilities were computed with OLGA for all TCRbeta clonotypes obtained by the gDNA method from four donors. What TCRdb holds here is the immuneACCESS table cut down to in-frame rearrangements. Part of the clones is not present; checked against another copy, under half of the missing clones reflect an unresolved V gene, and the others are unexplained. V and J calls and clone size come straight from that table; D and trimming were deduced from the DNA. Across this sample there are about a million clones, with about 75% seen only once. The top ten constitute approximately 1.5% of the sample.

The donors were healthy, HIV-negative adults with no recently reported acute infections or vaccinations. Every donor was a Caucasian adult living in Nashville, Tennessee, USA. CD4+ T cells were enriched through magnetic negative selection, after which naive cells were positively selected on CD45RA and the remaining negative fraction served as the memory subset. Blood was obtained by leukapheresis, after which PBMCs were separated by Ficoll-Histopaque density gradient centrifugation and cryopreserved in liquid nitrogen vapor phase. Analytical flow cytometry was used to check the purity and quantity of every magnetically sorted T cell population. Genomic DNA was isolated from each sorted fraction and quantified by UV absorbance on a Nanodrop 2000c.

The receptor was derived from a man aged 18 to 29 in good health. The specimen sequenced was memory CD4+ T cells sorted from blood. This specimen's cell subset or site label, interpreted: CD45RA-negative fraction. Recombination joined TRBV6-6 with TRBJ1-1, with TRBD1 matching 7 junction bases. This receptor carries the CDR3 CASRRTGENTEAFF. The DNA sequence reads TGTGCCAGCAGACGCACAGGGGAAAACACTGAAGCTTTCTTT.